In this sample, the clone carrying this T cell receptor beta chain turned up many times. Its antigen is undetermined. This record comes from a study of T cells in Graves' hyperthyroidism and ophthalmopathy. CDR1 is DFQATT, CDR2 SNEGSKA, per germline (reference sequence). There are 14 residues in the CDR3. V gave up 0 bases and J gave up 4 bases, with 10 bases separating them. Amplification of TCR beta CDR3 regions used RNA as the template. When the TCR CDR3 underwent first-round RT-PCR, the HTBI primer set was used. TCRdb re-analysed the multiplex PCR reads in MiXCR, keeping a single row per CDR3 protein. The table has around 800,000 distinct CDR3 sequences, over 35% seen once. Study-level findings and limits: Ophthalmopathy was model-predicted a median roughly six months pre-onset. Clonotypes that were expanded in thyroid above 0.001 mostly appeared in blood too. Researchers report that a 13 V-J model separated ophthalmopathy from stable hyperthyroidism.

This receptor was identified in a man younger than 35 with Graves' hyperthyroidism. Sample: blood. The chain recombines TRBV20-1 with TRBJ1-3, with D tentatively TRBD1 (5 bases). DNA for the CDR3: TGCAGTGCTAGAGATCAGGGACGGGGAAACACCATATATTTT. This sequence encodes CSARDQGRGNTIYF.